Listed below are T cell receptor beta chains from one sample, sequenced in a study of blood T cell repertoires in COVID-19. Here immunoSEQ multiplex PCR was the method, and the copy in TCRdb shows in-frame clones only, minus some. The sample records about 150,000 clones, 70% to 85% being singletons. Sequencing was performed on peripheral blood. Source of these receptors: a man aged 55 to 70 with COVID-19, enrolled during active disease. The CDR3 runs from the conserved cysteine through the conserved F or W. D genes are given only for firm matches. Part of the rows lack a size; the others show once, few, many or a class for expanded clones.

-,TRBD1,TRBV27,TRBJ2-7,TGTGCCAGCAGTTTCTGGAGTCCGGGACAGGGGAGCTCCTACGAGCAGTACTTC,CASSFWSPGQGSSYEQYF
-,-,TRBV12-3/TRBV12-4,TRBJ2-5,TGTGCCAGCAGCTCCACTTGGGAGACCCAGTACTTC,CASSSTWETQYF
-,-,TRBV4-3,TRBJ1-4,TGCGCCAGCCGGACAGCAAACAATGAAAAACTGTTTTTT,CASRTANNEKLFF
-,-,TRBV19,TRBJ1-2,TGTGCCAGTATCGACAGTTCCTATGGCTACACCTTC,CASIDSSYGYTF
-,-,TRBV19,TRBJ2-3,TGTGCCAGTAGTATCTCCGGGGTCAGCACAGATACGCAGTATTTT,CASSISGVSTDTQYF
-,TRBD1,TRBV5-5,TRBJ1-2,TGTGCCAGCAGCTGGTACCACAGGGGTCGAGATGGCTACACCTTC,CASSWYHRGRDGYTF
-,-,TRBV7-9,TRBJ1-4,TGTGCCAGCAGCTTAGGGGGGCCGAGTAATGAAAAACTGTTTTTT,CASSLGGPSNEKLFF
-,TRBD1,TRBV10-1,TRBJ2-7,TGCGCCAGCAGTGAGGAGTCCGGGACAGGAACCTACGAGCAGTACTTC,CASSEESGTGTYEQYF
few,-,TRBV12-3/TRBV12-4,TRBJ2-3,TGTGCCAGCAGTCCAAAGAGGGATACGCAGTATTTT,CASSPKRDTQYF
-,-,TRBV7-2,TRBJ2-2,TGTGCCAGCAGCTTCTACACCGGGGAGCTGTTTTTT,CASSFYTGELFF
-,TRBD2,TRBV6-2/TRBV6-3,TRBJ2-1,TGTGCCAGCAGTCGCACTAGCGGGGGACACAATGAGCAGTTCTTC,CASSRTSGGHNEQFF
-,TRBD2,TRBV15,TRBJ2-1,TGTGCCACCAGCCCCCGCGGGGGGGCCGGGAACAATGAGCAGTTCTTC,CATSPRGGAGNNEQFF
-,-,TRBV14,TRBJ2-2,TGTGCCAGCAGCCAAGGAGGTGCCGGGGAGCTGTTTTTT,CASSQGGAGELFF
once,TRBD2,TRBV3-1/TRBV3-2,TRBJ2-1,TGTGCCAGCAGCCCGGGACTAGCTTCGAATGAGCAGTTCTTC,CASSPGLASNEQFF
-,-,TRBV6-6,TRBJ1-2,TGTGCCAGCACTAACGGGACATACTATGGCTACACCTTC,CASTNGTYYGYTF
-,-,TRBV28,TRBJ1-4,TGTGCCAGCAGTTTAAATTTGGGGGGTTTCGGTGAAAAACTGTTTTTT,CASSLNLGGFGEKLFF
-,-,TRBV7-2,TRBJ1-6,TGTGCCAGCAGCTTAGCCAGGGTGTCTTATAATTCACCCCTCCACTTT,CASSLARVSYNSPLHF
-,-,TRBV5-5,TRBJ1-2,TGTGCCAGCAGCTTTGGGCAGACCCGCTACTATGGCTACACCTTC,CASSFGQTRYYGYTF
-,-,TRBV6-6,TRBJ2-5,TGTGCCAGCAGACCTACTAGCAATCAAGAGACCCAGTACTTC,CASRPTSNQETQYF
-,-,TRBV18,TRBJ1-5,TGTGCCAGCTCACCACAGGAGAGACAGCCCCAGCATTTT,CASSPQERQPQHF
-,TRBD1,TRBV27,TRBJ2-5,TGTGCCAGCAGTCCCTACAGGGGTGGTCAAGAGACCCAGTACTTC,CASSPYRGGQETQYF
-,TRBD2,TRBV19,TRBJ2-5,TGTGCCAGTAGTAGGCGGGGGGGGGAGACCCAGTACTTC,CASSRRGGETQYF
-,-,TRBV10-3,TRBJ2-2,TGTGCCATCGGCGAGGGAATCGGGGAGCTGTTTTTT,CAIGEGIGELFF
-,-,TRBV12-3/TRBV12-4,TRBJ1-1,TGTGCCAGCTCCGGGGTGGACACTGAAGCTTTCTTT,CASSGVDTEAFF
-,TRBD1,TRBV9,TRBJ2-7,TGTGCCAGCAGCGTGAATGGCAGGGGGCCCTACGAGCAGTACTTC,CASSVNGRGPYEQYF
few,-,TRBV18,TRBJ1-5,TGTGCCAGCTCACCCTTGCCGGGTTCGGGCAATCAGCCCCAGCATTTT,CASSPLPGSGNQPQHF
-,-,TRBV28,TRBJ1-3,TGTGCCAGCAGTTTCCCCCTAACTGGAAACACCATATATTTT,CASSFPLTGNTIYF
-,-,TRBV15,TRBJ1-5,TGTGCCACCAGCAGCGATAACAGCTACCCATCCAGCAATCAGCCCCAGCATTTT,CATSSDNSYPSSNQPQHF
-,-,TRBV28,TRBJ1-5,TGTGCCAGCAGTTTACCAGGGGTGGGTCAGCCCCAGCATTTT,CASSLPGVGQPQHF
-,-,TRBV19,TRBJ1-1,TGTGCCAGTAGTATTGGGGCAGTTAACACTGAAGCTTTCTTT,CASSIGAVNTEAFF
-,-,TRBV12-3/TRBV12-4,TRBJ2-3,TGTGCCAGCCTAGTTGGCGCAGATACGCAGTATTTT,CASLVGADTQYF
-,TRBD1,TRBV11-2,TRBJ1-1,TGTGCCAGCAGCTCGACCGACAGGGCCGAAGCTTTCTTT,CASSSTDRAEAFF
-,TRBD2,TRBV11-3,TRBJ2-5,TGTGCCAGCAGCTTGAATAGCGGGAGGCCCCAAGAGACCCAGTACTTC,CASSLNSGRPQETQYF
few,-,TRBV7-2,TRBJ1-5,TGTGCCAGCAGCTCCCAACAGAGCAATCAGCCCCAGCATTTT,CASSSQQSNQPQHF
-,TRBD1,TRBV18,TRBJ1-3,TGTGCCAGCTCCCATGGGACAGGGTCCTCTGGAAACACCATATATTTT,CASSHGTGSSGNTIYF
-,TRBD1,TRBV30,TRBJ1-5,TGTGCCTGGAGTGTCCCTGGGACAGGGGGGAGCAATCAGCCCCAGCATTTT,CAWSVPGTGGSNQPQHF
-,-,TRBV3-1/TRBV3-2,TRBJ1-6,TGTGCCAGCAGCCCTAGATCCTATAATTCACCCCTCCACTTT,CASSPRSYNSPLHF
-,-,TRBV3-1/TRBV3-2,TRBJ2-6,TGTGCCAGCAGCCAAGAAAGGGGGAAGGGGGCCAACGTCCTGACTTTC,CASSQERGKGANVLTF
-,TRBD2,TRBV6-5,TRBJ2-4,TGTGCCAGCAGTTCTGCGGGGGGAGGCAAAAACATTCAGTACTTC,CASSSAGGGKNIQYF
-,-,TRBV28,TRBJ1-1,TGTGCCAGCTTCATGAACACTGAAGCTTTCTTT,CASFMNTEAFF
-,TRBD1,TRBV3-1/TRBV3-2,TRBJ1-6,TGTGCCAGCAGCGTTGACAGGGGGGGAGGCTCACCCCTCCACTTT,CASSVDRGGGSPLHF